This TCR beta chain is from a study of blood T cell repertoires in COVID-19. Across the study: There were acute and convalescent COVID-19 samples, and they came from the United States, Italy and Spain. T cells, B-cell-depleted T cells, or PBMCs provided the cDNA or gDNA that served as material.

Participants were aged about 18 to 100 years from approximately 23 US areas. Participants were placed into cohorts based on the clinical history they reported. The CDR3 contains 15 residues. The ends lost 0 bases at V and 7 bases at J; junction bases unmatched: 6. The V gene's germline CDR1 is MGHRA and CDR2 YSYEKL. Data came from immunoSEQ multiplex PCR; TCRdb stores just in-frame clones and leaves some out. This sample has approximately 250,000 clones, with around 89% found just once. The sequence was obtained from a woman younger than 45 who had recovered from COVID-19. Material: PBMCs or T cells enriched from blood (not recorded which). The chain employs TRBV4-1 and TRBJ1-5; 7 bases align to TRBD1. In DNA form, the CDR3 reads TGCGCCAGCAGCCAAGACCCAGGGGGTGGGCAGCCCCAGCATTTT. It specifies CASSQDPGGGQPQHF.